Listed here are 30 T cell receptor beta chains from one sample, sequenced in a study of T-cell memory formation after mild COVID-19. MiXCR, applied by TCRdb to the 5' RACE reads, yields one record per CDR3 protein. The table records a few hundred thousand distinct CDR3 sequences, 16% of them present only once. Sequenced input: PBMCs or a T cell subset sorted from them (not recorded which). Receptor source: a man aged 18 to 30 who had mild COVID-19 (a few samples of this study predate the infection). Cell type and time point are not known.

This clonotype has just a few counts. CDR3 in amino acids: CASSLGDRPQPQHF. CDR3 nucleotide sequence: TGTGCCAGCAGCTTAGGGGACAGGCCCCAGCCCCAGCATTTT. This chain joins TRBV7-2 and TRBJ1-5; TRBD1 aligns across 8 bases. Germline V gene data show CDR1 as SGHTA and CDR2 as FQGNSA. The CDR3 contains 14 residues. V trimming: 1 base; J trimming: 7 bases; junction bases outside the gene matches: 3.

The chain employs TRBV4-1 and TRBJ1-1, with a tentative D call TRBD1 (6 bases). This CDR3 has 15 amino acids. Trimming stripped 0 bases from V and 4 bases from J, with 12 bases between. Germline lookup yields CDR1 MGHRA and CDR2 YSYEKL. The CDR3 DNA reads TGCGCCAGCAGCCAAGATGCGGGGGCTGGCACTGAAGCTTTCTTT. Translating it yields CASSQDAGAGTEAFF.

The chain is built from TRBV5-1 and TRBJ1-2, with D possibly being TRBD1 (5 bases). The CDR3 totals 14 residues. V shed 4 bases and J shed 1 base, with 11 bases lying between them. CDR1 is SGHRS and CDR2 is YFSETQ in the germline V gene. In DNA form, the CDR3 reads TGCGCCAGCAGCCGGGACGGAGATAACTATGGCTACACCTTC. It codes for CASSRDGDNYGYTF.

The chain has TRBV12-5 and TRBJ2-4; maybe TRBD1 (5 bases). V was pared by 1 base and J by 1 base, with 11 bases between. CDR1 is LGHNT and CDR2 is FRNRAP in the germline V gene. CDR3 size: 16 residues. CDR3 nucleotides: TGTGCTAGTGGTTTGGGTGGGGCTTGGGCCAAAAACATTCAGTACTTC. It encodes CASGLGGAWAKNIQYF.

The chain carries TRBV20-1 and TRBJ2-3, with D tentatively TRBD1 (7 bases). Trimming left V 5 bases short and J 5 bases short, with 17 bases between. The CDR3 runs to 14 residues. Germline assignment: CDR1 DFQATT and CDR2 SNEGSKA (reference sequence). In nucleotides, the CDR3 is TGCAGTGCTGGCGGGACAGCCACCCTAGATACGCAGTATTTT. This codes for CSAGGTATLDTQYF.

The chain is built from TRBV15 and TRBJ2-7; 7 bases are a match to TRBD1. The CDR3 contains 14 residues. The junction had 4 bases not matched to a gene; V was cut back by 5 bases and J by 0 bases. CDR1 is LNHNV, CDR2 YYDKDF, per germline (reference sequence). The CDR3, as DNA: TGTGCCACCAGCGCACAGGGGAGCTCCTACGAGCAGTACGTC. It codes for CATSAQGSSYEQYV.

The chain recombines TRBV28 with TRBJ2-5; D gene ambiguous. Germline V lookup: CDR1 MDHEN, CDR2 SYDVKM. V lost 2 bases, J lost 1 base, and 11 bases lay in between. CDR3 length equals 15 residues. The CDR3 is CASSLVRPLQETQYF. In DNA, the CDR3 is TGTGCCAGCAGTTTAGTCCGGCCACTCCAAGAGACCCAGTACTTC.

This clonotype came up a few times. The chain joins TRBV9 to TRBJ2-3; the match to TRBD2 covers 9 bases. This CDR3 has 16 amino acids. CDR1 and CDR2 (germline): SGDLS, YYNGEE. Unmatched junction bases numbered 4, after V lost 2 bases and J lost 0 bases. The CDR3 is CASSVSAGGSTDTQYF. The CDR3 DNA reads as TGTGCCAGCAGCGTTTCAGCGGGGGGTAGCACAGATACGCAGTATTTT.

A few counts support this clonotype. The V gene is TRBV5-1, the J gene TRBJ2-7, with 7 bases lining up with TRBD1. V shed 0 bases and J 6 bases; nucleotides not matched to a gene: 6. The CDR3 is 14 residues long. Germline V CDR1 and CDR2: SGHRS, YFSETQ. The CDR3 sequence: CASSLGDRVIEQYV. CDR3 DNA: TGCGCCAGCAGCTTGGGTGACAGGGTAATCGAGCAGTACGTC.

This clonotype has only a few counts. The rearrangement links TRBV18 to TRBJ1-6; tentatively, D is TRBD1 (6 bases). Trimming removed 3 bases at V and 7 bases at J, with 10 bases between. This CDR3 is 14 amino acids long. The germline V gene has CDR1 KGHSH and CDR2 LQKENI. CDR3 coding DNA: TGTGCCAGCTCACCCACAGGGCAGAATTCACCCCTCCACTTT. Translation: CASSPTGQNSPLHF.

The V gene is TRBV25-1, the J gene TRBJ2-5, with a weak D call TRBD2 (7 bases). Germline V gene data show CDR1 as MGHDK and CDR2 as SYGVNS. The CDR3 has 16 residues. The V and J ends lost 2 bases and 1 base respectively, with 14 bases between them. CDR3 amino acids: CASSEGGSGAQETQYF. CDR3 sequence (DNA): TGTGCCAGCAGTGAAGGGGGCAGCGGGGCCCAAGAGACCCAGTACTTC. Full variable domain (outside the CDR3, taken from reference TRBV25-1 and TRBJ2-5): EADIYQTPRYLVIGTGKKITLECSQTMGHDKMYWYQQDPGMELHLIHYSYGVNSTEKGDLSSESTVSRIRTEHFPLTLESARPSHTSQYLCASSEGGSGAQETQYFGPGTRLLVL.

This clonotype was seen a few times. The chain carries TRBV5-1 and TRBJ2-5; no reliable D call. Germline CDR1 reads SGHRS; CDR2 reads YFSETQ. V gave up 1 base and J gave up 1 base, with 8 bases separating them. The CDR3 extends over 14 amino acids. CDR3 region: CASSLFDRQETQYF. The CDR3 bases are TGCGCCAGCAGCTTGTTTGATCGCCAAGAGACCCAGTACTTC. Full variable domain (missing parts from reference TRBV5-1 and TRBJ2-5): KAGVTQTPRYLIKTRGQQVTLSCSPISGHRSVSWYQQTPGQGLQFLFEYFSETQRNKGNFPGRFSGRQFSNSRSEMNVSTLELGDSALYLCASSLFDRQETQYFGPGTRLLVL.

This clonotype was detected a few times. The chain uses TRBV30 and TRBJ1-1; possibly TRBD1 for D (5 bases). Germline V CDR1 and CDR2: GTSNPN, SVGIG (reference sequence). The CDR3 has 13 amino acids. V lost 4 bases and J 4 bases, leaving 13 bases between the germline ends. CDR3 sequence: CAWTWGGSTEAFF. DNA for the CDR3: TGTGCCTGGACCTGGGGGGGGAGCACTGAAGCTTTCTTT.

The chain links TRBV20-1 to TRBJ2-3; 9 bases map to TRBD2. Germline-derived CDR1 and CDR2 are DFQATT and SNEGSKA (reference sequence). V was pared by 5 bases and J by 4 bases, with 7 bases of the junction left unmatched. The CDR3 is 14 amino acids. The CDR3 nucleotides read TGCAGTGCTGGGGATAGCGGGGGTGCAGATACGCAGTATTTT. Its translation is CSAGDSGGADTQYF.

In its sample, this clonotype was seen a few times. J is TRBJ2-2 and V is TRBV3-1, with D perhaps TRBD1 or TRBD2 (6 bases each). CDR3 length: 17 amino acids. Germline V gene sequence: CDR1 LGHDT, CDR2 YNNKEL (reference sequence). The V gene lost 4 bases and the J gene lost 5 bases, with 20 bases spanning the gap. The CDR3 bases are TGTGCCAGCAGCCTCCCCGATGGGGGGCTGGGTACCGGGGAGCTGTTTTTT. Translating gives CASSLPDGGLGTGELFF. Together with reference TRBV3-1 and TRBJ2-2, the CDR3 gives the full variable domain: DTAVSQTPKYLVTQMGNDKSIKCEQNLGHDTMYWYKQDSKKFLKIMFSYNNKELIINETVPNRFSPKSPDKAHLNLHINSLELGDSAVYFCASSLPDGGLGTGELFFGEGSRLTVL.

The V gene is TRBV12-3 or TRBV12-4, the J gene TRBJ2-3; 11 nucleotides match TRBD2. There are 15 residues in the CDR3. V lost 8 bases, J lost 7 bases, and 11 bases stayed unmatched. The CDR3 DNA reads TGTGCCAGCCGGGGTATAGCGGGGGGGCTGAATACGCAGTATTTT. It is translated as CASRGIAGGLNTQYF.

This clonotype was seen only a few times. The J gene is TRBJ2-7, the V gene TRBV13; 7 bases match TRBD1. Germline loops: CDR1 PRHDT, CDR2 FYEKMQ (reference sequence). Unmatched junction bases numbered 13, after V lost 8 bases and J lost 3 bases. The CDR3 spans 15 residues. For the CDR3, the DNA is TGTGCCAGCCAGCGAAGGGCACAGGGGAGCTACGAGCAGTACTTC. This codes for CASQRRAQGSYEQYF.

This rearrangement joins TRBV15 to TRBJ1-1; tentatively, D is TRBD1 (6 bases). Germline loops: CDR1 LNHNV, CDR2 YYDKDF (reference sequence). The CDR3 is 14 amino acids. The V gene lost 7 bases and the J gene lost 5 bases, with 17 bases spanning the gap. The CDR3 protein is CATIKTQGQTEAFF. CDR3 nucleotide sequence: TGTGCCACCATCAAGACACAGGGCCAGACTGAAGCTTTCTTT.

The V and J genes are TRBV10-3 and TRBJ2-3, with D possibly TRBD1 on 5 matching bases. V was cut by 5 bases and J by 4 bases, with 7 bases left in between. Germline values: CDR1 ENHRY, CDR2 SYGVKD. The CDR3 extends over 12 amino acids. The CDR3 here is CAISQGPDTQYF. The CDR3 DNA reads as TGTGCCATCAGTCAGGGTCCAGATACGCAGTATTTT.

The chain uses TRBV7-2 and TRBJ2-1, with D perhaps matching TRBD2 (5 bases). CDR1 SGHTA and CDR2 FQGNSA come from the germline V gene. This CDR3 region has 15 residues. V was trimmed by 8 bases and J by 7 bases, leaving 21 bases between them. CDR3 DNA: TGTGCCAGCGGCTCCAGCTTATATACGGGGAATGAGCAGTTCTTC. Translated: CASGSSLYTGNEQFF.

The CDR3, as DNA: TGCGCCAGCAGCTTGGATTTTTCTGCCCTCCACTTT. Its protein product is CASSLDFSALHF. The V and J genes are TRBV5-1 and TRBJ1-6; D call uncertain. CDR1 SGHRS and CDR2 YFSETQ come from the germline V gene. The V end lost 0 bases, the J end lost 14 bases, and 9 bases lay between the germline ends. The CDR3 length is 12 residues.

This clonotype has just a few counts. V gene TRBV6-2 or TRBV6-3 combines with J gene TRBJ2-3; TRBD2 matches at 10 bases. The CDR3 spans 15 residues. J was trimmed by 8 bases and V by 4 bases; bases with no gene match: 9. Germline values: CDR1 MNHEY, CDR2 SVGEGT. The CDR3 loop reads CASSLAGGREGTQYF. CDR3 nucleotide sequence: TGTGCCAGCAGTTTAGCGGGGGGTCGAGAAGGTACGCAGTATTTT.

This clonotype has more than one count but fewer than ten. The chain is built from TRBV4-1 and TRBJ2-1; TRBD2 matches at 9 bases. CDR1 and CDR2 (germline): MGHRA, YSYEKL. The CDR3 spans 15 residues. Losses at the gene ends were 1 base for V and 9 bases for J; bases not matched to a gene: 7. Written as DNA, the CDR3 is TGCGCCAGCAGCCAAGTTCTAGCGGGGCGCCCTGAGCAGTTCTTC. Its translation is CASSQVLAGRPEQFF.

The chain recombines TRBV28 with TRBJ1-2; D may be TRBD1 (5 bases). In germline, CDR1 is MDHEN, CDR2 SYDVKM. This CDR3 region has 13 residues. Trimming took off 6 bases at V and 5 bases at J, with 13 bases between the two ends. The CDR3 DNA reads TGTGCCAGCAGCTGGCGGGGCGGGTATGGCTACACCTTC. Its protein is CASSWRGGYGYTF.

The chain links TRBV4-3 to TRBJ1-2; D is undetermined. In germline, CDR1 is LGHNA, CDR2 YSLEER. This CDR3 contains 16 residues. V was clipped by 0 bases and J by 4 bases, with 15 bases between them. The CDR3: CASSQDRAAGSYGYTF. The CDR3 DNA reads as TGCGCCAGCAGCCAAGATCGAGCGGCCGGGAGCTATGGCTACACCTTC.

This clonotype was found many times. The J gene is TRBJ1-3, the V gene TRBV7-2; D not resolved. Trimming removed 5 bases at V and 0 bases at J, with 20 bases between. CDR3 size: 18 residues. Germline V lookup: CDR1 SGHTA, CDR2 FQGNSA. The CDR3 loop is CASSRALASPSSGNTIYF. DNA of the CDR3: TGTGCCAGCAGCCGGGCCCTAGCGTCGCCGTCCTCTGGAAACACCATATATTTT.

This clonotype was counted only a few times. This chain connects TRBV7-3 to TRBJ2-5; D is uncertain. V lost 5 bases and J lost 1, with 8 bases in between. This CDR3 spans 13 amino acids. Germline V gene sequence: CDR1 SGHTA, CDR2 FQGTGA. The chain's CDR3 is CASSPFGQETQYF. For the CDR3, the DNA is TGTGCCAGCAGCCCCTTCGGCCAAGAGACCCAGTACTTC.

Worth noting for this clonotype: The junction and the germline gene differ at one end; a read error may be behind it. The gene calls are TRBV4-2 and TRBJ1-2, with a weak D call TRBD1 (5 bases). This CDR3 comprises 14 residues. The germline gives CDR1 LGHNA, CDR2 YNFKEQ. CDR3 DNA sequence: TGTGCCAGCAGCCAAGATGGGACTAACTCTGGCTACACCTTC. Translating gives CASSQDGTNSGYTF.

The rearrangement joins TRBV23-1 to TRBJ2-5, with D uncertain. TRBV23-1 is filed as an ORF, its function uncertain. The CDR3 spans 13 residues. The ends were cut back, 2 bases at V and 3 bases at J, with 7 bases in the middle. The CDR3 spells CASSQGLEETQYF. CDR3 DNA: TGCGCCAGCAGTCAAGGGCTAGAAGAGACCCAGTACTTC.

The J gene is TRBJ1-4, the V gene TRBV7-2; D is ambiguous. CDR1 SGHTA and CDR2 FQGNSA come from the germline V gene. V was clipped by 5 bases and J by 13 bases, with 20 bases between them. There are 14 residues in the CDR3. The CDR3 protein is CASSHDNRPRGLFF. As DNA, the CDR3 is TGTGCCAGCAGCCACGACAATCGGCCGCGGGGACTGTTTTTT.